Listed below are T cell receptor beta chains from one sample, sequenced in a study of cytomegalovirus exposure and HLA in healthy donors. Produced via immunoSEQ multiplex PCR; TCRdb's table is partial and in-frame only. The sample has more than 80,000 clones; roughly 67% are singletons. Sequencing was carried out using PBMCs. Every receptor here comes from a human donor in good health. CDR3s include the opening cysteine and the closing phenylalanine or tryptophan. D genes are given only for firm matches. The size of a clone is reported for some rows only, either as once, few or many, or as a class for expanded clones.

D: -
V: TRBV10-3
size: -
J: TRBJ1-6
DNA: TGTGCCATCAGCTCGTATGGAGAGGGAGCGGGTAATTCACCCCTCCACTTT
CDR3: CAISSYGEGAGNSPLHF

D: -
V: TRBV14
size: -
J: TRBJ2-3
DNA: TGTGCCAGCAGCCGAAATACAGAGGATACGCAGTATTTT
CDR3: CASSRNTEDTQYF

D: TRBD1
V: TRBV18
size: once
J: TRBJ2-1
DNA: TGTGCCAGCTCACGCCCCGGGACAGGATTGAATGAGCAGTTCTTC
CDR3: CASSRPGTGLNEQFF

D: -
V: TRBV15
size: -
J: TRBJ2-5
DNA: TGTGCCACCAGCTATAAGGACTTACAAGAGACCCAGTACTTC
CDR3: CATSYKDLQETQYF

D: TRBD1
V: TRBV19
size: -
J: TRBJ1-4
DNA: TGTGCCAGTAGTGTACCTGGGACAGGGGAGGAAAAACTGTTTTTT
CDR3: CASSVPGTGEEKLFF

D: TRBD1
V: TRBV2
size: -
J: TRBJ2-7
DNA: TGTGCCAGCAGCGGACAGGGGGGGTCCTACGAGCAGTACTTC
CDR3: CASSGQGGSYEQYF

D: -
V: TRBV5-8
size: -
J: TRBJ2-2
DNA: TGTGCCAGCAGCTTCACGGGGGGCCCCACCGGGGAGCTGTTTTTT
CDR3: CASSFTGGPTGELFF

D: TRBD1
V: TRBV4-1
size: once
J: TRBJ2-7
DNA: TGCGCCAGCAGGGCGACAGGGGGCCACGAGCAGTACTTC
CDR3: CASRATGGHEQYF

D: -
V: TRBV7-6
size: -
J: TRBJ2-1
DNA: TGTGCCAGCAGCCATGGGCTCGCGAGCTCCTACAATGAGCAGTTCTTC
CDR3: CASSHGLASSYNEQFF

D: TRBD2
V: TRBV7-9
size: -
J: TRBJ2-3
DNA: TGTGCCAGCAGCTTAGAGTGGGGGAGCGGGGGGGCCGATACGCAGTATTTT
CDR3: CASSLEWGSGGADTQYF

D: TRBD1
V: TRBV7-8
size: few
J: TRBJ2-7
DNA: TGTGCCAGCAGCTTAGGTGGGGACAGCTACGAGCAGTACTTC
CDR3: CASSLGGDSYEQYF

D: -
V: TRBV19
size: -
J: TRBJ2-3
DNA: TGTGCCAGTAGTAAGACTCCCGCACCTACCACAGATACGCAGTATTTT
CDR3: CASSKTPAPTTDTQYF

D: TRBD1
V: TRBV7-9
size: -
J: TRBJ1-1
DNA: TGTGCCAGCAGCGGGGACAGCCGCACTGAAGCTTTCTTT
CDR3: CASSGDSRTEAFF

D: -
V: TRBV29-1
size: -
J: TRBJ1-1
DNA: TGCAGCGTTTCTTATGGGGAGCTATTGAACACTGAAGCTTTCTTT
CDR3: CSVSYGELLNTEAFF